This TCR beta chain was obtained from a study of OX40 agonist ivuxolimab in advanced cancers. This table comes from immunoSEQ multiplex PCR, and its TCRdb copy is limited to in-frame clones, with some not included. The sample has 60,000 to 100,000 clones, 94% seen once; the top ten hold around 21%. The specimen comprised CD4+ or CD8+ T cells sorted from blood, sampled in a trial of the OX40 agonist ivuxolimab. This receptor was taken from an adult with an advanced solid tumor such as melanoma, head and neck, liver or kidney cancer.

This chain's CDR3 is CASSMGGTEAFF. The DNA for the CDR3 is TGTGCCAGTAGTATGGGGGGGACTGAAGCTTTCTTT. The rearrangement joins TRBV19 to TRBJ1-1; the D gene is possibly TRBD1 (5 bases). Germline loops: CDR1 LNHDA, CDR2 SQIVND (reference sequence). The CDR3 totals 12 residues. V was clipped by 3 bases and J by 5 bases, with 7 bases between them.